This paragraph reports one T cell receptor beta chain. Antigen: not known. Nominally healthy donors provided the samples, though records likely missed some immune exposures. PCR used 60 Vbeta primers and 13 Jbeta primers. Produced via immunoSEQ multiplex PCR; TCRdb's table is partial and in-frame only. The sample comprises 130,000 to 150,000 clones, 73% of which are singletons, and about 15% rests with the top ten. The data originate from a study of cytomegalovirus exposure and HLA in healthy donors. The study's findings and limits: The authors later linked a missense DCLRE1C variant to TCR beta V- and J-gene trimming.

Material: PBMCs. The source of this sequence is a human donor in good health.

CDR3 sequence: CASRRGEGDGYTF. CDR3 DNA sequence: TGTGCCAGCCGACGTGGGGAGGGGGATGGCTACACCTTC. V gene TRBV6-5 combines with J gene TRBJ1-2, with D perhaps TRBD1 (6 bases). This CDR3 contains 13 residues. Germline assignment: CDR1 MNHEY and CDR2 SVGAGI. V gave up 8 bases and J gave up 6 bases, with 16 bases separating them.